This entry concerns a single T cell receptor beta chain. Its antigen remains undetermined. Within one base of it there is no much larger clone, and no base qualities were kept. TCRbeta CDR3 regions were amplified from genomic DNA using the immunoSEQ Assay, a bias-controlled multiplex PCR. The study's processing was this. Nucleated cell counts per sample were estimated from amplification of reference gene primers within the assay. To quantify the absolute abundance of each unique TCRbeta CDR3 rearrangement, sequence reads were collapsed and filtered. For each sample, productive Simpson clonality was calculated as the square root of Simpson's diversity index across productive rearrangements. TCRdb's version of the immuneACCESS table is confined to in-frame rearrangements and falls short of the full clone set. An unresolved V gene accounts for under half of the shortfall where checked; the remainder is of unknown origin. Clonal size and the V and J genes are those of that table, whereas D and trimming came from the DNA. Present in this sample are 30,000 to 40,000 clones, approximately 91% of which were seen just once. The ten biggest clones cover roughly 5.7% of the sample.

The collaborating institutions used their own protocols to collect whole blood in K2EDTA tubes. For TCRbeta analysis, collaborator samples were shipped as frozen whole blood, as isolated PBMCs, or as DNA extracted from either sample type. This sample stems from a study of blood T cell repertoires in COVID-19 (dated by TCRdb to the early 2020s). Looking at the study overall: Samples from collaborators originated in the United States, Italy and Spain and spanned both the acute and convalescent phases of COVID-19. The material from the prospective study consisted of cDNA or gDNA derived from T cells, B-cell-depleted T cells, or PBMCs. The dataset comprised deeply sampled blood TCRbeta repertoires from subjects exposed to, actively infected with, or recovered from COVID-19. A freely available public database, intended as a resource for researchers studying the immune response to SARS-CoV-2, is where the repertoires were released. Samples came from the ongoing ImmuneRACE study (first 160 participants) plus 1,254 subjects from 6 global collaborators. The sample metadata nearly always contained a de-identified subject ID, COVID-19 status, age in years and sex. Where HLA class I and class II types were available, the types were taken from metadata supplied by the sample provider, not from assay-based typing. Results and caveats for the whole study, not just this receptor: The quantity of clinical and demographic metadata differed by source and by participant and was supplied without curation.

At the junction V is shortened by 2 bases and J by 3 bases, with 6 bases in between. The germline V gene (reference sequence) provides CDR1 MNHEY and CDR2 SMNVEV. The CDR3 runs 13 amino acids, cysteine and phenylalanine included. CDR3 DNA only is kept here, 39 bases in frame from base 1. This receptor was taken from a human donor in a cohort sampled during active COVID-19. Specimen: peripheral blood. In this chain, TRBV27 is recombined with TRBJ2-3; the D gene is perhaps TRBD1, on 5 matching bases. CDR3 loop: CASSLRGTDTQYF. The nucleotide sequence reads TGTGCCAGCAGTTTAAGGGGTACAGATACGCAGTATTTT.